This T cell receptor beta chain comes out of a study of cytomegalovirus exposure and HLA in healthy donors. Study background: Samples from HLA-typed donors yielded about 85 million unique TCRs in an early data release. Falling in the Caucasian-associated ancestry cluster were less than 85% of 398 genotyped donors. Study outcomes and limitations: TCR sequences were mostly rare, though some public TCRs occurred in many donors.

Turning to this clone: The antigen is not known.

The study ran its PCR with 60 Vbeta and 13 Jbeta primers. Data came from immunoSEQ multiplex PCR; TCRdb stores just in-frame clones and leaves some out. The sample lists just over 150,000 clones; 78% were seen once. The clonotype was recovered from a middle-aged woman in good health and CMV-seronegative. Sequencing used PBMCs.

The chain's CDR3 is CASSQDRAGRQGYGYTF. The CDR3 coding sequence is TGCGCCAGCAGCCAAGATAGGGCGGGACGGCAGGGCTATGGCTACACCTTC. V gene TRBV4-1 combines with J gene TRBJ1-2; TRBD1 is a possible D gene (5 bases). This CDR3 spans 17 amino acids. CDR1 and CDR2 from the germline V gene are MGHRA and YSYEKL. Trimming took 0 bases from V and 4 from J, leaving 18 bases between them.